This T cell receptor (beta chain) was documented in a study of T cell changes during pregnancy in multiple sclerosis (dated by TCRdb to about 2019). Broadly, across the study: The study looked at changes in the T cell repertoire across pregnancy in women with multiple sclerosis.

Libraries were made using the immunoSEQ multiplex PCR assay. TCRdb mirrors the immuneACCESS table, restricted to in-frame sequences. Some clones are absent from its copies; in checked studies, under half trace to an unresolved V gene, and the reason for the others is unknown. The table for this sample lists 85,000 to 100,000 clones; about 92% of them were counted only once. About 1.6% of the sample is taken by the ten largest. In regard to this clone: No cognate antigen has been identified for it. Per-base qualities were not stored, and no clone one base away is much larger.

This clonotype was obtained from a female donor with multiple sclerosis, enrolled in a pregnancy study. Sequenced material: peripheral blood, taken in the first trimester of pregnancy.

Here the CDR3 is given as CASRVGTGSSYEQYF. The DNA is as follows: TGTGCCAGTAGGGTAGGGACAGGGAGCTCCTACGAGCAGTACTTC. The chain links TRBV19 with TRBJ2-7, with 9 middle bases fitting TRBD1. The CDR3 goes from the cysteine to the phenylalanine over 15 residues. Just CDR3 DNA is preserved here, 45 bases in frame from base 1. The germline V gene encodes CDR1 LNHDA and CDR2 SQIVND (reference sequence). From V the trimming removes 6 bases and from J it removes 0 bases, while the gene matches leave 6 bases of the junction unaccounted for. When the CDR3 is completed using the reference TRBV19 and TRBJ2-7 genes on either side, the full variable domain is DGGITQSPKYLFRKEGQNVTLSCEQNLNHDAMYWYRQDPGQGLRLIYYSQIVNDFQKGDIAEGYSVSREKKESFPLTVTSAQKNPTAFYLCASRVGTGSSYEQYFGPGTRLTVT.